This T cell receptor (beta chain) originates from a study of patients and donors after allogeneic stem cell transplantation. TCRdb reprocessed the RT-PCR reads with MiXCR, giving one entry per CDR3 protein. The table lists some 31,000 distinct CDR3 sequences, around 35% of them singletons, with over 65% in the top ten. Germline assignment: CDR1 MNHEY and CDR2 SMNVEV (reference sequence). With 7 bases removed from V and 2 bases from J, the gap between germline ends came to 16 bases. CDR3 length: 15 residues. Specimen: blood, either unsorted or a sorted T cell fraction (not recorded which). The V and J genes are TRBV27 and TRBJ2-3; no firm D call. The sequence came from a human donor who was either an allogeneic HSCT recipient or a stem cell or donor lymphocyte infusion donor (not recorded which). It is not recorded whose cells these are; they may come from a transplant donor. The CDR3 region is CASTPWAPDTDTQYF. Written as DNA, the CDR3 is TGTGCCAGCACCCCATGGGCACCCGACACAGATACGCAGTATTTT.